Following are 21 T cell receptor beta chains from one sample sequenced in a study of early T cells in non-severe SARS-CoV-2 infection. TCRdb called the 5' RACE reads again in MiXCR, with one record for every CDR3 protein. The sample includes about 20,000 distinct CDR3 sequences, roughly 3.6% of them seen just once. The sequencing input was whole blood. The receptors were sampled from an adult who was a healthcare worker with PCR-confirmed SARS-CoV-2 infection or an uninfected control (not recorded which).

At least ten counts were recorded for this clonotype. The rearrangement uses TRBV30 and TRBJ1-2; no definite D call. This CDR3 spans 11 amino acids. V was cut by 3 bases and J by 8 bases, with 10 bases left in between. CDR1 and CDR2 (germline): GTSNPN, SVGIG (reference sequence). Written as DNA, the CDR3 is TGTGCCTGGAGAGGAGGCGGCGGCTACACCTTC. It translates to CAWRGGGGYTF.

This clonotype has a count of ten or more. The rearrangement links TRBV10-3 to TRBJ2-1, with TRBD2 as a possible D gene (6 bases). The V end lost 4 bases, the J end lost 3 bases, and 16 bases lay between the germline ends. The CDR3 runs to 16 residues. CDR1 and CDR2 (germline): ENHRY, SYGVKD. Written as DNA, the CDR3 is TGTGCCATCAGTGGGTTACGAGGGACTGACTACAATGAGCAGTTCTTC. The encoded protein is CAISGLRGTDYNEQFF.

There are many counts of this clonotype. This chain uses TRBV5-6 with TRBJ2-1; TRBD2 might be the D (5 bases). This CDR3 has 16 amino acids. Germline V gene sequence: CDR1 SGHDT, CDR2 YYEEEE. V shed 0 bases and J shed 4 bases, with 14 bases lying between them. CDR3 in amino acids: CASSLAVSGFYNEQFF. Here the CDR3 DNA reads TGTGCCAGCAGCTTGGCCGTTTCGGGATTTTACAATGAGCAGTTCTTC.

This rearrangement joins TRBV4-3 to TRBJ2-3; D gene unclear. V dropped 3 bases and J dropped 6 bases, with 7 bases sitting between them. The CDR3 is 12 amino acids. In germline, CDR1 is LGHNA, CDR2 YSLEER. CDR3 sequence: CASSQPPDTQYF. In nucleotides, the CDR3 is TGCGCCAGCAGCCAGCCCCCCGATACGCAGTATTTT.

This clonotype occurred many times. This chain joins TRBV3-1 and TRBJ2-5; D gene uncertain. Trimming left V 3 bases short and J 7 bases short, with 3 bases between. This CDR3 comprises 10 residues. Germline V gene lookup returns CDR1 LGHDT and CDR2 YNNKEL (reference sequence). The CDR3 region has the DNA TGTGCCAGCAGCCAGGGGACCCAGTACTTC. Translating gives CASSQGTQYF.

The table lists this clonotype with a few counts. V is TRBV7-6 and J is TRBJ1-4, with D uncertain. V shed 5 bases and J shed 5 bases, with 15 bases lying between them. Germline V lookup: CDR1 SGHVS, CDR2 FNYEAQ. The CDR3 totals 15 residues. CDR3 nucleotide sequence: TGTGCCAGCAGCCAATTTGGAAGAGACAATGAAAAACTGTTTTTT. Translation gives CASSQFGRDNEKLFF. Filled out from reference TRBV7-6 and TRBJ1-4, the complete variable domain reads GAGVSQSPRYKVTKRGQDVALRCDPISGHVSLYWYRQALGQGPEFLTYFNYEAQQDKSGLPNDRFSAERPEGSISTLTIQRTEQRDSAMYRCASSQFGRDNEKLFFGSGTQLSVL.

The chain combines TRBV6-5 with TRBJ2-7; 12 bases line up with TRBD2. V trimming: 8 bases; J trimming: 6 bases; junction bases outside the gene matches: 5. This CDR3 region has 13 residues. Germline assignment: CDR1 MNHEY and CDR2 SVGAGI. The CDR3 protein is CASGSSGGVEQYF. The CDR3 DNA sequence: TGTGCCAGCGGCTCTAGCGGGGGGGTCGAGCAGTACTTC.

This clonotype is medium-sized (0.01 to 0.1%). The chain couples TRBV20-1 to TRBJ2-3; 9 bases line up with TRBD2. The CDR3 length is 15 residues. CDR1 is DFQATT, CDR2 SNEGSKA, per germline (reference sequence). The junction had 8 bases not matched to a gene; V was cut back by 5 bases and J by 2 bases. The CDR3: CSAPASGAFTDTQYF. The CDR3 DNA reads TGCAGTGCTCCTGCTAGCGGGGCCTTCACAGATACGCAGTATTTT.

This clonotype showed up many times. V is TRBV11-2 and J is TRBJ2-5; 9 bases map to TRBD2. V shed 5 bases, J shed 5 bases, and the junction held 9 bases outside the gene matches. The CDR3 runs 15 residues. Germline values: CDR1 SGHAT, CDR2 FQNNGV. CDR3 region: CASSPSGATGETQYF. The CDR3 DNA sequence: TGTGCCAGCAGCCCTAGCGGGGCCACCGGGGAGACCCAGTACTTC.

This chain uses TRBV11-2 with TRBJ2-5, with 8 bases identical to TRBD1. V gave up 5 bases and J gave up 6 bases; unmatched junction bases: 8. Per germline, CDR1 SGHAT and CDR2 FQNNGV. This CDR3 comprises 14 residues. This CDR3 reads CASSPPGGPQTQYF. In DNA form, the CDR3 reads TGTGCCAGCAGCCCCCCAGGGGGCCCACAGACCCAGTACTTC.

This clonotype was recorded many times. The chain combines TRBV9 with TRBJ2-6, with D perhaps matching TRBD1 (6 bases). The CDR3 sequence is 17 residues long. CDR1 and CDR2 (germline): SGDLS, YYNGEE. V lost 2 bases and J lost 2, with 14 bases in between. The CDR3 protein is CASSVSLDSPGANVLTF. Here the CDR3 DNA reads TGTGCCAGCAGCGTTTCCCTGGACAGCCCTGGGGCCAACGTCCTGACTTTC. Full variable domain (outside the CDR3, taken from reference TRBV9 and TRBJ2-6): DSGVTQTPKHLITATGQRVTLRCSPRSGDLSVYWYQQSLDQGLQFLIQYYNGEERAKGNILERFSAQQFPDLHSELNLSSLELGDSALYFCASSVSLDSPGANVLTFGAGSRLTVL.

This clonotype has only a few counts. The chain has TRBV3-1 and TRBJ2-7; D perhaps matches TRBD2 (7 bases). CDR1 LGHDT and CDR2 YNNKEL come from the germline V gene (reference sequence). The CDR3 length is 14 residues. V was clipped by 4 bases and J by 2 bases, with 12 bases between them. Here the CDR3 reads CASSPSGTTYEQYF. CDR3 DNA sequence: TGTGCCAGCAGCCCAAGCGGGACAACCTACGAGCAGTACTTC.

By proportion, this clonotype is medium-sized. The rearrangement uses TRBV20-1 and TRBJ2-1; 12 bases line up with TRBD2. This CDR3 is 17 amino acids long. Germline V gene data show CDR1 as DFQATT and CDR2 as SNEGSKA (reference sequence). The junction had 9 bases not matched to a gene; V was cut back by 6 bases and J by 0 bases. The CDR3 is CSAPGLAGRSSYNEQFF. In DNA, the CDR3 is TGCAGTGCCCCTGGACTAGCGGGGCGCAGCTCCTACAATGAGCAGTTCTTC.

This clonotype was recorded many times. This chain connects TRBV5-1 to TRBJ2-3; D is uncertain. The CDR3 has 15 residues. The V gene lost 0 bases and the J gene lost 2 bases, with 10 bases spanning the gap. The V gene's germline CDR1 is SGHRS and CDR2 YFSETQ. Here the CDR3 reads CASSLEGTATDTQYF. The CDR3 coding sequence is TGCGCCAGCAGCTTGGAGGGTACGGCCACAGATACGCAGTATTTT.

The CDR3, as DNA: TGCGCCAGCAGCCTCCGGACTAGCGGGGACACAGATACGCAGTATTTT. Protein: CASSLRTSGDTDTQYF. The chain has TRBV4-1 and TRBJ2-3; 12 bases are a match to TRBD2. Trimming cost V 4 bases and J 2 bases; bases outside gene matches: 4. Looked up from germline, CDR1 is MGHRA and CDR2 is YSYEKL. The CDR3 is 16 amino acids.

This clonotype showed up many times. This chain joins TRBV5-1 and TRBJ2-7; 11 bases line up with TRBD2. CDR3 size: 17 residues. With V trimmed by 3 bases and J by 6 bases, 14 bases remained unmatched. Germline assignment: CDR1 SGHRS and CDR2 YFSETQ. CDR3 bases: TGCGCCAGCAGCTACACAACCGTTAGCGGGGGGGCCCCCGAGCAGTACTTC. Protein product: CASSYTTVSGGAPEQYF. The complete variable domain, with remaining parts taken from reference TRBV5-1 and TRBJ2-7, reads KAGVTQTPRYLIKTRGQQVTLSCSPISGHRSVSWYQQTPGQGLQFLFEYFSETQRNKGNFPGRFSGRQFSNSRSEMNVSTLELGDSALYLCASSYTTVSGGAPEQYFGPGTRLTVT.

This clonotype was observed at least ten times. The chain employs TRBV9 and TRBJ2-5, with 8 bases matching TRBD1. In germline, CDR1 is SGDLS, CDR2 YYNGEE. This CDR3 is built from 14 residues. The ends lost 7 bases at V and 4 bases at J; junction bases unmatched: 9. The CDR3 DNA reads TGTGCCAGCGACAGGGGCCCCTCTCCAGAGACCCAGTACTTC. Protein product: CASDRGPSPETQYF.

This clonotype was detected ten times or more. The chain links TRBV14 to TRBJ2-3; TRBD2 matches 8 bases. With 6 bases clipped from V and 4 bases from J, the junction kept 9 bases outside the gene matches. This CDR3 region has 15 residues. The germline V gene has CDR1 SGHDN and CDR2 FVKESK. This chain's CDR3 is CASRPLSGGPDTQYF. The CDR3 bases are TGTGCCAGCAGACCCCTAAGCGGGGGCCCAGATACGCAGTATTTT.

This clonotype has a count of ten or more. The rearrangement links TRBV20-1 to TRBJ1-1, with 9 bases aligning to TRBD1. The CDR3 extends over 13 amino acids. CDR1 and CDR2 (germline): DFQATT, SNEGSKA (reference sequence). The V segment lost 7 bases and the J segment 1 base; nucleotides outside the gene matches: 4. The CDR3 DNA reads as TGCAGTGTGGGACAGGGACCGAACACTGAAGCTTTCTTT. This gives the protein CSVGQGPNTEAFF.

CDR3 region: CASSREETQYF. DNA of the CDR3: TGTGCCAGCAGCCGGGAAGAGACCCAGTACTTC. The chain links TRBV5-4 to TRBJ2-5; D not certain. V was pared by 4 bases and J by 3 bases, with 4 bases between. Germline V gene lookup returns CDR1 SGHNT and CDR2 YYREEE (reference sequence). The CDR3 runs 11 residues. The full variable domain, completed using reference TRBV5-4 and TRBJ2-5, is ETGVTQSPTHLIKTRGQQVTLRCSSQSGHNTVSWYQQALGQGPQFIFQYYREEENGRGNFPPRFSGLQFPNYSSELNVNALELDDSALYLCASSREETQYFGPGTRLLVL.

In this sample, this clonotype turned up many times. The rearrangement joins TRBV7-9 to TRBJ2-1; 15 nucleotides agree with TRBD2. Looked up from germline, CDR1 is SEHNR and CDR2 is FQNEAQ (reference sequence). The CDR3 is made up of 18 amino acids. The trim removed 3 bases at V and 1 base at J, leaving 4 bases unmatched. CDR3 sequence reads: CASSFGLAGGRSYNEQFF. CDR3 DNA: TGTGCCAGCAGCTTCGGACTAGCGGGAGGGCGGTCCTACAATGAGCAGTTCTTC.